The sequence of this T cell receptor beta chain was determined in a study of persistence of HIV-infected CD4 T cells. Regarding the study as a whole: Within sorted populations, more oligoclonal TCRs accompanied more oligoclonal proviruses.

Trimming shortened V by 4 bases and J by 1 base, and 13 bases separated the two germline ends. The CDR3 extends over 15 amino acids. CDR1 SGHTA and CDR2 FQGTGA come from the germline V gene. The libraries were made with immunoSEQ version 4 in survey mode. Sequencing used immunoSEQ multiplex PCR; TCRdb keeps in-frame clones, though not all of them. The sample records some 45,000 clones, 88% being singletons. Cells were stimulated nonspecifically with anti-CD3/anti-CD28 magnetic beads. Sorting of responding CD4+ T cells relied on upregulated CD40 ligand together with CD69. This clone was recorded a few times. The antigen is unknown.

The TCR originated in an adult woman with HIV who was CMV-seropositive. This chain uses TRBV7-3 with TRBJ1-1, with D possibly TRBD1 on 6 matching bases. The sequences come from CD4+ T cells sorted from PBMCs after roughly 18-hour stimulation, collected from a patient who received antiretroviral therapy. The CDR3: CASSSESTGNTEAFF. In nucleotides, the CDR3 is TGTGCCAGCAGCTCAGAATCGACAGGGAACACTGAAGCTTTCTTT.